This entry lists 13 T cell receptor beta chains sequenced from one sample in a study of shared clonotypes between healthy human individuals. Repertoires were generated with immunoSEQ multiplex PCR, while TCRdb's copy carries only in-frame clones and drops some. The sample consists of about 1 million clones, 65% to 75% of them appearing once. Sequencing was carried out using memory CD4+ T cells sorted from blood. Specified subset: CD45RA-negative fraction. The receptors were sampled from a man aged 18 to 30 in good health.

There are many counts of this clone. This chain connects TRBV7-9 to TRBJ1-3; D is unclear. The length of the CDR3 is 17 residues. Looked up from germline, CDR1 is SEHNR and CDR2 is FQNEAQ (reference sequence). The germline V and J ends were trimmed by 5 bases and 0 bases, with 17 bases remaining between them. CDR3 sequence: CASSLDLGGSSGNTIYF. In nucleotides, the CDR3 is TGTGCCAGCAGCCTAGACTTAGGCGGTTCCTCTGGAAACACCATATATTTT.

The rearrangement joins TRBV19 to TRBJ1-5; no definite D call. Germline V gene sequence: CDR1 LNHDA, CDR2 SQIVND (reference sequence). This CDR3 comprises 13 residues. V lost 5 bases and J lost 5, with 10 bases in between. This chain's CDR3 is CASSVKAYQPQHF. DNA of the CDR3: TGTGCCAGTAGTGTAAAGGCATATCAGCCCCAGCATTTT.

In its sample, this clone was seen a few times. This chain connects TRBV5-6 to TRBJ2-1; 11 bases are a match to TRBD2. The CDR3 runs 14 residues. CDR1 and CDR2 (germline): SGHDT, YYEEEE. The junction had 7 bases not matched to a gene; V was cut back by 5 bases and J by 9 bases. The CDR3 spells CASRSTSGEREQFF. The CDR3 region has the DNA TGTGCCAGCAGGTCGACTAGCGGGGAGCGTGAGCAGTTCTTC.

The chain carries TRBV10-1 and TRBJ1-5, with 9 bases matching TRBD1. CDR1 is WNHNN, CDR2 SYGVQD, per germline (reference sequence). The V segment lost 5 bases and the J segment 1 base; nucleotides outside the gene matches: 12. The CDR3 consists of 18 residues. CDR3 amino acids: CASSRDRVGVWSNQPQHF. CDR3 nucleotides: TGCGCCAGCAGTAGGGACAGGGTGGGGGTCTGGAGCAATCAGCCCCAGCATTTT.

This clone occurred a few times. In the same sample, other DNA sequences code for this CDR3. The CDR3 coding sequence is TGTGCCAGCAGCCGGGGGCCCTACGAGCAGTACTTC. This sequence encodes CASSRGPYEQYF. V gene TRBV7-2 combines with J gene TRBJ2-7, with D perhaps matching TRBD1 or TRBD2 (6 bases each). Germline-derived CDR1 and CDR2 are SGHTA and FQGNSA. The V end was cut by 5 bases, the J end by 2 bases, with 7 bases between. CDR3 length: 12 residues.

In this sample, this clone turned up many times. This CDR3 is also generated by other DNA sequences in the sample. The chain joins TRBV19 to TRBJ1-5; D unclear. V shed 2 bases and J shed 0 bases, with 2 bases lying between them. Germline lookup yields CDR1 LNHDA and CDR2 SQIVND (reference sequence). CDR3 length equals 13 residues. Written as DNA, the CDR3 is TGTGCCAGTAGTATATCTAGCAATCAGCCCCAGCATTTT. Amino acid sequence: CASSISSNQPQHF.

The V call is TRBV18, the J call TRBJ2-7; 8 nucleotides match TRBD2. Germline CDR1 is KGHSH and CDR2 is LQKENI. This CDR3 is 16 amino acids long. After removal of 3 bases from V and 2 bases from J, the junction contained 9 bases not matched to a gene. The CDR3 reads CASSPRTSQTTYEQYF. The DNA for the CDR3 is TGTGCCAGCTCACCGCGGACTAGCCAGACAACCTACGAGCAGTACTTC.

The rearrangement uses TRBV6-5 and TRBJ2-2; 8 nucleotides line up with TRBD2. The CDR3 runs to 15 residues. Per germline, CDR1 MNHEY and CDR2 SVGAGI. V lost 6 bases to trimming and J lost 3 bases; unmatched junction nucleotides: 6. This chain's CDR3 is CASSGGAGDTGELFF. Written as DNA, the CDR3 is TGTGCCAGCAGCGGGGGGGCAGGCGACACCGGGGAGCTGTTTTTT.

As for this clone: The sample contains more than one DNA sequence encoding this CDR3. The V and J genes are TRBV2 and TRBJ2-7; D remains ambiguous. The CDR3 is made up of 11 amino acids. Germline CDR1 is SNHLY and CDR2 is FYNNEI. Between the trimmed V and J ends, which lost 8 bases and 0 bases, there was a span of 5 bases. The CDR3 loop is CASSSSYEQYF. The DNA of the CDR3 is TGTGCCAGCTCGAGCTCCTACGAGCAGTACTTC.

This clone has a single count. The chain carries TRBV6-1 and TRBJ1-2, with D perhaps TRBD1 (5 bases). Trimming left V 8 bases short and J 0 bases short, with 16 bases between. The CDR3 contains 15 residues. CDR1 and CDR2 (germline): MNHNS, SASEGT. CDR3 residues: CASHSTETANYGYTF. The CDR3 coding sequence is TGTGCCAGCCATTCCACGGAGACAGCTAACTATGGCTACACCTTC.

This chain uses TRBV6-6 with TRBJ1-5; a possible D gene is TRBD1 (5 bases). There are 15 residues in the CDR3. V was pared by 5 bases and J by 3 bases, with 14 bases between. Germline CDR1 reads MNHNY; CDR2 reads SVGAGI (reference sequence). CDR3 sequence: CASSAAGGFNQPQHF. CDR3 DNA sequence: TGTGCCAGCAGTGCTGCGGGGGGATTCAATCAGCCCCAGCATTTT.

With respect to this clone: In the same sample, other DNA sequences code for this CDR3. The CDR3 protein is CAWSGSNQPQHF. CDR3 nucleotides: TGTGCCTGGAGTGGGAGCAATCAGCCCCAGCATTTT. This chain links TRBV30 with TRBJ1-5; D not certain. The CDR3 covers 12 residues. Germline values: CDR1 GTSNPN, CDR2 SVGIG (reference sequence). V gave up 1 base and J gave up 1 base, with 2 bases separating them.

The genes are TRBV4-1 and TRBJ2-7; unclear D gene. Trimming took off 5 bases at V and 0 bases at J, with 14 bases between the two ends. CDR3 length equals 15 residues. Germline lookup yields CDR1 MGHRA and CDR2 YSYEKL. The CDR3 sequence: CASSFLLTSSYEQYF. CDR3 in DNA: TGCGCCAGCAGCTTTCTACTAACCAGCTCCTACGAGCAGTACTTC.